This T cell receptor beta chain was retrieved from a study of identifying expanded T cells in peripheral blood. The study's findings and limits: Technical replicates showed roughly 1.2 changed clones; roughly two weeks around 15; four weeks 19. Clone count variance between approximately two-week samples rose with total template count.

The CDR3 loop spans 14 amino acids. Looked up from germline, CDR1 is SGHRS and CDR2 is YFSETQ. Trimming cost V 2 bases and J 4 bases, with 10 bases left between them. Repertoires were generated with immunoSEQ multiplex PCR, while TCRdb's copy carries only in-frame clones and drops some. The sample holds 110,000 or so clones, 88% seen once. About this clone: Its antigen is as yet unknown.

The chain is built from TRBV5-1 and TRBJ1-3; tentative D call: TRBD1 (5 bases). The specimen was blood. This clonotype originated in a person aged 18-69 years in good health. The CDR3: CASSFDRAGNTIYF. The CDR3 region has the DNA TGCGCCAGCAGCTTTGACAGAGCAGGAAACACCATATATTTT. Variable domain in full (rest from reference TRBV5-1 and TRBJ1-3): KAGVTQTPRYLIKTRGQQVTLSCSPISGHRSVSWYQQTPGQGLQFLFEYFSETQRNKGNFPGRFSGRQFSNSRSEMNVSTLELGDSALYLCASSFDRAGNTIYFGEGSWLTVV.